The 17 T cell receptor beta chains reported below all come from one sample, sequenced in a study of PD-1 blockade in classical Hodgkin lymphoma. The protocol was immunoSEQ multiplex PCR, while the TCRdb copy is restricted to in-frame clones and leaves out a portion. The sample has over 50,000 clones, roughly 80% seen once. Patients all relapsed after autologous stem cell transplantation, and there was variation in brentuximab vedotin exposure. Sequenced material: peripheral blood mononuclear cells (PBMCs), taken at baseline. Source of these receptors: a human donor with classical Hodgkin lymphoma.

The V and J genes are TRBV5-1 and TRBJ2-7; D may be TRBD2 (5 bases). V lost 0 bases and J lost 4, with 8 bases in between. This CDR3 contains 13 residues. Germline CDR1 SGHRS, CDR2 YFSETQ. In DNA, the CDR3 is TGCGCCAGCAGCTTGGAAGGGAGTTACGAGCAGTACTTC. Translated, it gives CASSLEGSYEQYF.

The rearrangement links TRBV29-1 to TRBJ2-1, with D unclear. Germline V gene data show CDR1 as SQVTM and CDR2 as ANQGSEA. Deletions cut 6 bases from V and 13 bases from J, with 16 bases between. This CDR3 spans 11 amino acids. The CDR3 region is CSVPSGRHQFF. Here the CDR3 DNA reads TGCAGCGTCCCCTCCGGGCGGCATCAGTTCTTC.

J is TRBJ1-5 and V is TRBV2, with D unresolved. Germline CDR1 is SNHLY and CDR2 is FYNNEI. CDR3 length: 14 residues. V lost 3 bases and J lost 7, with 13 bases in between. The CDR3 region is CASSELGPAQPQHF. CDR3 nucleotides: TGTGCCAGCAGTGAGCTTGGGCCGGCCCAGCCCCAGCATTTT.

This clone showed up just a few times. V gene TRBV6-5 combines with J gene TRBJ2-1, with 12 bases identical to TRBD2. J was trimmed by 5 bases and V by 6 bases; bases with no gene match: 5. Germline CDR1 and CDR2: MNHEY and SVGAGI. The CDR3 has 15 residues. The CDR3 protein is CASRPLAGGHNEQFF. CDR3 nucleotides: TGTGCCAGCAGACCTCTAGCGGGAGGGCACAATGAGCAGTTCTTC.

In this sample, this clone turned up many times. V usage is TRBV5-1 and J usage is TRBJ1-1, with a weak D call TRBD1 (5 bases). Germline values: CDR1 SGHRS, CDR2 YFSETQ. Between the trimmed V and J ends, which lost 4 bases and 5 bases, there was a span of 12 bases. The CDR3 is made up of 13 amino acids. In DNA, the CDR3 is TGCGCCAGCAGCCCCCAGGGTAGAACTGAAGCTTTCTTT. The encoded protein is CASSPQGRTEAFF.

CDR3 protein: CASTKGGGSRTGELFF. In DNA form, the CDR3 reads TGTGCCAGCACCAAAGGTGGCGGGTCGAGGACCGGGGAGCTGTTTTTT. The rearrangement uses TRBV5-4 and TRBJ2-2; D possibly corresponds to TRBD2 (5 bases). The germline V gene encodes CDR1 SGHNT and CDR2 YYREEE (reference sequence). This CDR3 has 16 amino acids. Deletions cut 6 bases from V and 5 bases from J, with 20 bases between.

This chain connects TRBV6-9 to TRBJ2-7, with D possibly being TRBD2 (7 bases). V lost 4 bases and J lost 3, with 10 bases in between. The CDR3 contains 13 residues. Germline V gene sequence: CDR1 MNHGY, CDR2 SVAAGI. CDR3 nucleotides: TGTGCCAGCAGTTTCGGGGGGCTCTACGAGCAGTACGTC. Protein: CASSFGGLYEQYV.

The V gene is TRBV29-1, the J gene TRBJ2-5; a possible D gene is TRBD2 (5 bases). Germline V lookup: CDR1 SQVTM, CDR2 ANQGSEA. This CDR3 is built from 11 residues. CDR3 amino acids: CGGAEGETQYF. The CDR3 bases are TGCGGAGGAGCCGAGGGAGAGACCCAGTACTTC.

The chain is built from TRBV19 and TRBJ2-5, with a possible D match to TRBD2 (6 bases). The CDR3 spans 15 residues. Germline lookup yields CDR1 LNHDA and CDR2 SQIVND (reference sequence). The V gene lost 3 bases and the J gene lost 4 bases, with 15 bases spanning the gap. The CDR3 DNA is TGTGCCAGTAGTATCTGGGGAGGTGATGGAGAGACCCAGTACTTC. It translates to CASSIWGGDGETQYF.

Worth noting for this clone: Germline and junction disagree at one end, which may indicate a read error. The chain joins TRBV7-7 to TRBJ2-2, with D possibly being TRBD2 (5 bases). Looked up from germline, CDR1 is SSHAT and CDR2 is FNYEAQ (reference sequence). This CDR3 has 14 amino acids. The CDR3 coding sequence is TGTGCTAGCAGCCTGAGGGAGTTGAACGGGGAGCTGTTTTTT. Its translation is CASSLRELNGELFF.

This clone has a handful of counts. The rearrangement joins TRBV29-1 to TRBJ2-5; TRBD1 agrees at 7 bases. V was clipped by 4 bases and J by 3 bases; unmatched bases: 8. Per the germline V gene, CDR1 is SQVTM and CDR2 is ANQGSEA. CDR3 length: 14 amino acids. For the CDR3, the DNA is TGCAGCGTTGCCCCAGCCGGGACAGAAGAGACCCAGTACTTC. Protein sequence: CSVAPAGTEETQYF.

This chain links TRBV19 with TRBJ2-1, with D tentatively TRBD2 (6 bases). Trimming shortened V by 7 bases and J by 7 bases, and 11 bases separated the two germline ends. The CDR3 has 12 amino acids. CDR1 is LNHDA, CDR2 SQIVND, per germline (reference sequence). In DNA form, the CDR3 reads TGTGCCAGTACTTGGGGAGGAAATGAGCAGTTCTTC. This gives the protein CASTWGGNEQFF.

J is TRBJ2-7 and V is TRBV7-9; 7 nucleotides align to TRBD1. The CDR3 extends over 14 amino acids. Germline trimming cut 1 base from V and 10 bases from J; bases unmatched to any gene: 10. Germline V gene data show CDR1 as SEHNR and CDR2 as FQNEAQ (reference sequence). This CDR3 reads CASSLGGTDRLQYF. For the CDR3, the DNA is TGTGCCAGCAGCTTAGGGGGGACAGACCGACTTCAGTACTTC.

This clone was seen only a few times. The chain joins TRBV9 to TRBJ2-1, with a possible D match to TRBD1 (6 bases). Germline V CDR1 and CDR2: SGDLS, YYNGEE. Trimming took off 0 bases at V and 10 bases at J, with 8 bases between the two ends. CDR3 length: 12 amino acids. DNA of the CDR3: TGTGCCAGCAGCGTAGTGGGGGCGGAGCAGTTCTTC. Its protein product is CASSVVGAEQFF.

The V gene is TRBV2, the J gene TRBJ1-1; a possible D gene is TRBD1 (6 bases). The ends were cut back, 3 bases at V and 0 bases at J, with 11 bases in the middle. This CDR3 contains 15 residues. Looked up from germline, CDR1 is SNHLY and CDR2 is FYNNEI. This CDR3 reads CASSEKGGMNTEAFF. CDR3 sequence (DNA): TGTGCCAGCAGTGAGAAAGGGGGGATGAACACTGAAGCTTTCTTT.

The chain employs TRBV6-1 and TRBJ1-5; D remains ambiguous. The CDR3 has 13 amino acids. The V gene lost 6 bases and the J gene lost 4 bases, with 10 bases spanning the gap. Per the germline V gene, CDR1 is MNHNS and CDR2 is SASEGT. The CDR3 region has the DNA TGTGCCAGCAGCAATGACGGTAATCAGCCCCAGCATTTT. Translated: CASSNDGNQPQHF.

This clone has a single count. The J gene is TRBJ2-7, the V gene TRBV6-5; 7 bases agree with TRBD2. Trimming took 6 bases from V and 4 from J; bases not matched to a gene: 12. Germline V gives CDR1 MNHEY, CDR2 SVGAGI. This CDR3 has 15 residues. The CDR3 loop reads CASRDTSVGEYEQYV. CDR3 nucleotides: TGTGCCAGCAGGGATACTAGCGTTGGAGAATACGAGCAGTACGTC.